Each of the 9 T cell receptor beta chains below was sequenced from the same sample in a study of CD8 T cells in Susac syndrome. Reverse transcription of roughly 0.5 to 1 ug RNA was performed with random hexamers. TCRdb re-called the immunoSEQ multiplex PCR reads through MiXCR, storing one row per CDR3 protein. The data contain tens of thousands of distinct CDR3 sequences, approximately 94% of them seen just once; the ten biggest clones take up about 0.53%. The material sequenced was CD4+ T cells from PBMCs. The receptors come from a human donor with Susac syndrome.

The chain is built from TRBV6-5 and TRBJ2-5, with TRBD2 matching 8 bases. Germline trimming cut 4 bases from V and 8 bases from J; bases unmatched to any gene: 12. Germline V gene sequence: CDR1 MNHEY, CDR2 SVGAGI. CDR3 length: 15 amino acids. CDR3 bases: TGTGCCAGCAGTTTCGGCGGGGGGAGGGATGGCACCCAGTACTTC. Its protein is CASSFGGGRDGTQYF.

The V call is TRBV3-1, the J call TRBJ2-5; D is possibly TRBD1 or TRBD2 (5 bases each). The germline gives CDR1 LGHDT, CDR2 YNNKEL (reference sequence). V lost 3 bases to trimming and J lost 4 bases, with 12 bases between them. This CDR3 comprises 14 residues. CDR3 coding DNA: TGTGCCAGCAGCCAGCCGGGGCCGGTAGAGACCCAGTACTTC. Amino acid sequence: CASSQPGPVETQYF.

This chain links TRBV2 with TRBJ1-1; D not resolved. This CDR3 has 12 amino acids. V gave up 6 bases and J gave up 5 bases, with 10 bases separating them. CDR1 SNHLY and CDR2 FYNNEI come from the germline V gene. The CDR3, as DNA: TGTGCCAGCAGCGATCCAAGGACTGAAGCTTTCTTT. Its protein product is CASSDPRTEAFF. The full variable domain, with the rest looked up from reference TRBV2 and TRBJ1-1, is EPEVTQTPSHQVTQMGQEVILRCVPISNHLYFYWYRQILGQKVEFLVSFYNNEISEKSEIFDDQFSVERPDGSNFTLKIRSTKLEDSAMYFCASSDPRTEAFFGQGTRLTVV.

The chain recombines TRBV12-3 or TRBV12-4 with TRBJ2-3; no reliable D call. The ends were cut back, 9 bases at V and 1 base at J, with 14 bases in the middle. This CDR3 region has 14 residues. The CDR3: CASRFELRTDTQYF. The CDR3, as DNA: TGTGCCAGTCGGTTCGAGCTACGCACAGATACGCAGTATTTT.

The chain links TRBV20-1 to TRBJ2-5; D might be TRBD2 (6 bases). The CDR3 has 14 residues. CDR1 is DFQATT, CDR2 SNEGSKA, per germline (reference sequence). V lost 6 bases and J lost 4, with 18 bases in between. CDR3 sequence: CSAKSGWLGETQYF. As DNA, the CDR3 is TGCAGTGCCAAAAGCGGGTGGCTGGGAGAGACCCAGTACTTC.

The rearrangement uses TRBV29-1 and TRBJ1-1; D is undetermined. The CDR3 has 14 amino acids. Trimming pared 4 bases from V and 0 bases from J, leaving 12 bases between. CDR1 and CDR2 (germline): SQVTM, ANQGSEA. This CDR3 reads CSVAGRLMNTEAFF. DNA for the CDR3: TGCAGCGTTGCGGGCAGACTCATGAACACTGAAGCTTTCTTT.

The rearrangement links TRBV28 to TRBJ2-1; D is possibly TRBD2 (6 bases). Germline V CDR1 and CDR2: MDHEN, SYDVKM. Trimming left V 3 bases short and J 5 bases short, with 11 bases between. The CDR3 is made up of 14 amino acids. The CDR3 sequence is CASSFSGRHNEQFF. CDR3 bases: TGTGCCAGCAGTTTTAGCGGAAGACACAATGAGCAGTTCTTC.

The V and J genes are TRBV5-1 and TRBJ2-3; TRBD2 matches at 12 bases. The trim removed 7 bases at V and 2 bases at J, leaving 5 bases unmatched. CDR1 SGHRS and CDR2 YFSETQ come from the germline V gene. The length of the CDR3 is 15 residues. The CDR3, as DNA: TGCGCCAGCCGGGGGACTAGCGGGTCCACAGATACGCAGTATTTT. Protein sequence: CASRGTSGSTDTQYF.

The chain employs TRBV20-1 and TRBJ2-7; D not resolved. Trimming stripped 3 bases from V and 2 bases from J, with 11 bases between. CDR1 and CDR2 from the germline V gene are DFQATT and SNEGSKA (reference sequence). The CDR3 totals 13 residues. The CDR3 DNA follows: TGCAGTGCTAGTTATCGGTCAACCTACGAGCAGTACTTC. As protein: CSASYRSTYEQYF.